Given below is one T cell receptor beta chain in context. J was trimmed by 0 bases and V by 1 base; bases with no gene match: 9. The CDR3 runs to 17 residues. CDR1 SGHVS and CDR2 FNYEAQ come from the germline V gene. The sample is drawn from a study of blood T cell repertoires in COVID-19. About the research overall: Acute and convalescent COVID-19 specimens originated in the United States, Italy and Spain. T cells, B-cell-depleted T cells, or PBMCs supplied cDNA or gDNA.

Original processing notes: Quantification of nucleated cells was approximated via reference gene primer amplification. The table came from immunoSEQ multiplex PCR; TCRdb's copy has only in-frame clones and leaves some out. D and trimming come from the DNA, and the V and J calls and clone size come from that table. Of around 40,000 clones listed, around 96% are singletons. This TCR was recovered from a human donor with active COVID-19. The donor label of this sample is uncertain. Sample: peripheral blood. The genes are TRBV7-6 and TRBJ2-7, with 7 bases lining up with TRBD2. The CDR3 region has the DNA TGTGCCAGCAGCTTAGAAGCGGGGACTGTCGGCTCCTACGAGCAGTACTTC. This sequence encodes CASSLEAGTVGSYEQYF.